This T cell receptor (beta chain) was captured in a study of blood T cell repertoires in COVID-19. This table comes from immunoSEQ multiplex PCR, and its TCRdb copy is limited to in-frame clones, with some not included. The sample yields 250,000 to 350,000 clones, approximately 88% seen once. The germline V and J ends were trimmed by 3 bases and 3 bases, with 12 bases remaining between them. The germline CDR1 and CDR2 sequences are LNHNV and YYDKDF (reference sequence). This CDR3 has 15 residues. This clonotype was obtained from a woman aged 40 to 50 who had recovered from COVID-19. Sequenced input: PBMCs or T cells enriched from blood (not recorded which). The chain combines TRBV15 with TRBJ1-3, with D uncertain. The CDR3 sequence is CATSRGPAGGNTIYF. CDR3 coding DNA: TGTGCCACCAGCAGGGGCCCAGCGGGTGGAAACACCATATATTTT.